This section outlines one TCR beta chain sequence together with its context. Losses at the gene ends were 0 bases for V and 3 bases for J; bases not matched to a gene: 6. The CDR3 runs to 16 residues. CDR1 is SGHNT and CDR2 is YYREEE in the germline V gene (reference sequence). The record originates from a study of blood T cell repertoires in COVID-19. Study summary: Spain, Italy and the United States supplied samples that represented acute and convalescent COVID-19.

Cohort placement rested on clinical history that participants reported themselves. During the 2 weeks before they entered the study, exposed participants had met someone with a PCR-confirmed or clinician-diagnosed COVID-19 case. The authors' processing: It was from reference gene primer amplification that nucleated cell counts were estimated. Profiled with immunoSEQ multiplex PCR; TCRdb holds only in-frame clones, not every one. That table gives V, J and clone size, and the DNA gave D and trimming. The sample has 250,000 to 350,000 clones, approximately 89% seen once. The source material was PBMCs or T cells enriched from blood (not recorded which). This sequence originates from a woman between 50 and 59 years old who had been exposed to COVID-19. The chain employs TRBV5-4 and TRBJ2-7; 10 positions agree with TRBD1. CDR3 loop: CASSLGGQGTFYEQYF. As DNA, the CDR3 is TGTGCCAGCAGCTTGGGGGGACAGGGGACCTTCTACGAGCAGTACTTC.